This passage covers 30 T cell receptor beta chains from one sample sequenced in a study of blood T cells in healthy people across ages. The use of a sample-barcoded 5' primer and a J-beta primer mix characterized a second PCR of about 6 to 11 cycles. TCRdb processed the 5' RACE reads anew with MiXCR; each CDR3 protein has one entry. The table lists some 1.4 million distinct CDR3 sequences, roughly 45% of them singletons, with roughly 7.9% in the top ten. Input material: blood. Source of these receptors: a young woman in good health.

This clonotype was seen a handful of times. The chain employs TRBV12-3 or TRBV12-4 and TRBJ2-3; D is uncertain. Trimming stripped 7 bases from V and 7 bases from J, with 9 bases between. CDR3 length equals 11 residues. This chain's CDR3 is CASNWAYTQYF. The CDR3 DNA reads TGTGCCAGCAACTGGGCTTATACGCAGTATTTT.

V gene TRBV20-1 combines with J gene TRBJ1-4; no clear D gene. V was pared by 3 bases and J by 5 bases, with 10 bases between. The germline gives CDR1 DFQATT, CDR2 SNEGSKA (reference sequence). The CDR3 sequence is 13 residues long. CDR3 residues: CSASSRTNEKLFF. The CDR3 DNA reads as TGCAGTGCTAGTAGCAGGACGAATGAAAAACTGTTTTTT.

The table lists this clonotype with a few counts. CDR3: CASSPQGAKNTEAFF. The CDR3 DNA is TGCGCCAGCAGCCCGCAGGGGGCAAAGAACACTGAAGCTTTCTTT. The chain joins TRBV4-1 to TRBJ1-1, with 8 bases that match TRBD1. Germline CDR1 is MGHRA and CDR2 is YSYEKL. CDR3 size: 15 residues. V dropped 4 bases and J dropped 1; count of bases not matched to a gene: 5.

V gene TRBV7-9 combines with J gene TRBJ1-5; D unclear. V was trimmed by 1 base and J by 7 bases, leaving 11 bases between them. CDR3 length: 14 amino acids. In germline, CDR1 is SEHNR, CDR2 FQNEAQ (reference sequence). The CDR3 nucleotides are TGTGCCAGCAGCTTAGATGGCCTGATGCAGCCCCAGCATTTT. Protein product: CASSLDGLMQPQHF.

This rearrangement joins TRBV7-2 to TRBJ2-1, with 7 bases matching TRBD2. The CDR3 spans 16 residues. The trim removed 1 base at V and 4 bases at J, leaving 7 bases unmatched. CDR1 and CDR2 (germline): SGHTA, FQGNSA. This CDR3 reads CASSLERGSGYNEQFF. Written as DNA, the CDR3 is TGTGCCAGCAGCTTAGAGCGGGGTAGCGGATACAATGAGCAGTTCTTC.

This chain links TRBV12-5 with TRBJ2-7; the D gene is possibly TRBD2 (5 bases). Trimming stripped 2 bases from V and 9 bases from J, with 14 bases between. From germline, CDR1 is LGHNT and CDR2 FRNRAP. The CDR3 has 13 amino acids. The CDR3 DNA reads TGTGCTAGTGGTTTGCCTCAATCCGGAGGGCAGTACTTC. Amino acid sequence: CASGLPQSGGQYF.

The gene calls are TRBV7-9 and TRBJ2-1; D call uncertain. The CDR3 covers 13 residues. Trimming pared 7 bases from V and 4 bases from J, leaving 11 bases between. Germline loops: CDR1 SEHNR, CDR2 FQNEAQ (reference sequence). CDR3 region: CASTMARYNEQFF. CDR3 nucleotides: TGTGCCAGCACCATGGCTAGGTACAATGAGCAGTTCTTC.

This clonotype is a singleton in its sample. The chain has TRBV21-1 and TRBJ1-2; the D segment call TRBD1 is taken from the table without a DNA check. TRBV21-1 is recorded as a pseudogene. The CDR3 runs to 17 residues. CDR3: CASSPRKGNRVDHGYTF. The CDR3 DNA reads TGTGCCAGCAGCCCCCGCAAGGGGAACAGGGTGGATCATGGCTACACCTTC.

The table lists this clonotype with a few counts. The genes are TRBV28 and TRBJ2-1; D gene unclear. This CDR3 comprises 14 residues. Trimming left V 3 bases short and J 2 bases short, with 8 bases between. Germline V gene lookup returns CDR1 MDHEN and CDR2 SYDVKM. CDR3 sequence (DNA): TGTGCCAGCAGTTTTTTGGATACCTACAATGAGCAGTTCTTC. Protein: CASSFLDTYNEQFF.

This clonotype was recorded a few times. This rearrangement joins TRBV20-1 to TRBJ2-5, with D unresolved. Germline-derived CDR1 and CDR2 are DFQATT and SNEGSKA (reference sequence). This CDR3 has 12 amino acids. The germline V and J ends were trimmed by 3 bases and 5 bases, with 10 bases remaining between them. This chain's CDR3 is CSARNLGETQYF. The CDR3, as DNA: TGCAGTGCTAGGAATCTGGGGGAGACCCAGTACTTC.

This clonotype was seen a few times. V gene TRBV30 combines with J gene TRBJ2-5, with 9 bases fitting TRBD2. Germline CDR1 reads GTSNPN; CDR2 reads SVGIG (reference sequence). The CDR3 sequence is 15 residues long. After removal of 1 base from V and 3 bases from J, the junction contained 6 bases not matched to a gene. The chain's CDR3 is CAWSALGLAKETQYF. In DNA, the CDR3 is TGTGCCTGGAGTGCGTTGGGACTAGCTAAAGAGACCCAGTACTTC.

A few counts support this clonotype. The CDR3, as DNA: TGTGCCAGCAGAGACCGCCAGGCAACTAATGAAAAACTGTTTTTT. It translates to CASRDRQATNEKLFF. The gene calls are TRBV12-3 or TRBV12-4 and TRBJ1-4; no clear D gene. The CDR3 spans 15 residues. The V end lost 6 bases, the J end lost 0 bases, and 11 bases lay between the germline ends.

This clonotype was picked up one time. CDR3 amino acids: CASSLEGGTPYGYTF. The CDR3 nucleotides are TGTGCCAGCAGCTTAGAGGGGGGAACCCCCTATGGCTACACCTTC. V is TRBV11-2 and J is TRBJ1-2; D possibly corresponds to TRBD1 (5 bases). The V gene's germline CDR1 is SGHAT and CDR2 FQNNGV. V gave up 0 bases and J gave up 4 bases, with 12 bases separating them. This CDR3 has 15 amino acids.

This clonotype occurred many times. The genes are TRBV9 and TRBJ2-7; D call uncertain. With 0 bases removed from V and 2 bases from J, the gap between germline ends came to 6 bases. The CDR3 loop spans 13 amino acids. Germline V gene data show CDR1 as SGDLS and CDR2 as YYNGEE. The CDR3 region is CASSVGATYEQYF. The CDR3 DNA reads as TGTGCCAGCAGCGTAGGGGCGACCTACGAGCAGTACTTC.

J is TRBJ1-1 and V is TRBV20-1, with D perhaps TRBD1 (6 bases). The CDR3 covers 17 residues. V was trimmed by 0 bases and J by 3 bases, leaving 20 bases between them. CDR1 is DFQATT, CDR2 SNEGSKA, per germline (reference sequence). CDR3 nucleotides: TGCAGTGCTAGAGACACGTCCTTTACGACAGGCTACACTGAAGCTTTCTTT. Translating it yields CSARDTSFTTGYTEAFF.

A few counts support this clonotype. The chain recombines TRBV20-1 with TRBJ2-1; TRBD2 aligns across 14 bases. Judging by the DNA end, TRBJ2-7 fits better; the J call may be wrong. This CDR3 spans 14 amino acids. Germline loops: CDR1 DFQATT, CDR2 SNEGSKA (reference sequence). CDR3: CSAWGTSGGNEQYF. The CDR3 bases are TGCAGTGCTTGGGGGACTAGCGGGGGCAATGAGCAGTACTTC.

The chain links TRBV2 to TRBJ2-1; D not certain. The CDR3 is 13 residues long. The ends were cut back, 2 bases at V and 6 bases at J, with 8 bases in the middle. Per the germline V gene, CDR1 is SNHLY and CDR2 is FYNNEI. The CDR3 reads CASSEPSSNEQFF. CDR3 in DNA: TGTGCCAGCAGTGAACCTAGTTCCAATGAGCAGTTCTTC.

As to this clonotype: The junction does not match germline at one end; this may be a read error. This rearrangement joins TRBV12-3 or TRBV12-4 to TRBJ2-3; 13 nucleotides align to TRBD2. CDR3 length equals 16 residues. The CDR3 region is CASRLGLAGVADAQYF. The CDR3 DNA follows: TGTGCCAGCAGACTCGGACTAGCGGGGGTTGCAGATGCGCAGTATTTT.

Many counts were recorded for this clonotype. The V call is TRBV12-3 or TRBV12-4, the J call TRBJ2-7; 10 nucleotides match TRBD2. This CDR3 contains 13 residues. J lost 5 bases, V lost 2 bases, and 0 bases had no gene match. The CDR3 loop is CASSLTSGNEQYF. CDR3 in DNA: TGTGCCAGCAGTTTAACTAGCGGGAACGAGCAGTACTTC.

This clonotype was observed a few times. This rearrangement joins TRBV2 to TRBJ2-3; the D is unclear. The germline V gene encodes CDR1 SNHLY and CDR2 FYNNEI. The CDR3 totals 16 residues. V was shortened by 7 bases and J by 0 bases, with 17 bases between the two germline ends. DNA of the CDR3: TGTGCCAGCATCTATCCCTCGTTGGGGAGCACAGATACGCAGTATTTT. This sequence encodes CASIYPSLGSTDTQYF.

This clonotype came up once. The chain carries TRBV4-1 and TRBJ2-5; the match to TRBD1 covers 9 bases. Germline trimming cut 4 bases from V and 11 bases from J; bases unmatched to any gene: 14. The CDR3 length is 15 residues. The germline CDR1 and CDR2 sequences are MGHRA and YSYEKL. The CDR3 nucleotides are TGCGCCAGCAGCCGAACAGGGGGCTCCGGTAATGAGCAGTACTTC. Encoded protein: CASSRTGGSGNEQYF.

The J gene is TRBJ2-1, the V gene TRBV6-6; 12 nucleotides match TRBD2. V trimming: 0 bases; J trimming: 7 bases; junction bases outside the gene matches: 4. This CDR3 is built from 16 residues. The germline V gene has CDR1 MNHNY and CDR2 SVGAGI (reference sequence). The CDR3 DNA is TGTGCCAGCAGTTACTCCCTAGCGGGAGGGCATAATGAGCAGTTCTTC. Translation gives CASSYSLAGGHNEQFF.

This rearrangement joins TRBV6-1 to TRBJ2-7, with D tentatively TRBD1 (6 bases). This CDR3 spans 13 amino acids. Germline CDR1 is MNHNS and CDR2 is SASEGT. V lost 2 bases and J lost 4, with 9 bases in between. As DNA, the CDR3 is TGTGCCAGCAGTGAATCTACAGGGTACGAGCAGTACTTC. It is translated as CASSESTGYEQYF.

This clonotype has a handful of counts. The rearrangement links TRBV20-1 to TRBJ2-1, with TRBD2 identical over 11 bases. V was pared by 3 bases and J by 7 bases, with 11 bases of the junction left unmatched. Germline assignment: CDR1 DFQATT and CDR2 SNEGSKA (reference sequence). The CDR3 sequence is 16 residues long. This chain's CDR3 is CSASVVAGGPVNEQFF. The CDR3 DNA sequence: TGCAGTGCTAGTGTGGTAGCGGGAGGGCCTGTGAATGAGCAGTTCTTC.

On this clonotype: This may come from a read error, since a much larger clone is one base off. The chain has TRBV3-1 and TRBJ2-4; D is unclear. CDR1 and CDR2 from the germline V gene are LGHDT and YNNKEL (reference sequence). CDR3 size: 14 residues. V lost 4 bases and J 13 bases, leaving 20 bases between the germline ends. The CDR3 bases are TGTGCCAGCAGCCCCTACTCGGACGGAAAGCCCCAGTACTTC. Translated, it gives CASSPYSDGKPQYF.

V gene TRBV7-2 combines with J gene TRBJ1-6; TRBD1 might be the D (5 bases). Germline values: CDR1 SGHTA, CDR2 FQGNSA. There are 16 residues in the CDR3. The germline V and J ends were trimmed by 1 base and 10 bases, with 17 bases remaining between them. The DNA of the CDR3 is TGTGCCAGCAGCTTAGAAAGGACGGAGAGGGGATCACCCCTCCACTTT. Translating it yields CASSLERTERGSPLHF.

In regard to this clonotype: This may be a read error, as it is one base from a much larger clone. The missing conserved phenylalanine or tryptophan at the end of this CDR3 makes a read error likely. V usage is TRBV15 and J usage is TRBJ2-3, with D possibly TRBD2 on 5 matching bases. Germline V CDR1 and CDR2: LNHNV, YYDKDF (reference sequence). The CDR3 runs 13 residues. The V end was cut by 6 bases, the J end by 2 bases, with 9 bases between. The DNA of the CDR3 is TGTGCCACCAGAAGCGGATACACAGATACGCAGTATTTA. Its protein product is CATRSGYTDTQYL.

The V and J genes are TRBV4-1 and TRBJ2-1; 8 bases fit TRBD1. The germline V gene encodes CDR1 MGHRA and CDR2 YSYEKL. This CDR3 spans 16 amino acids. With V trimmed by 1 base and J by 8 bases, 10 bases remained unmatched. CDR3 residues: CASSQGQGTRGDEQFF. The CDR3 nucleotides are TGCGCCAGCAGCCAAGGACAGGGGACCCGCGGAGATGAGCAGTTCTTC.

This clonotype was observed a handful of times. The chain combines TRBV12-3 or TRBV12-4 with TRBJ2-7; D unclear. There are 12 residues in the CDR3. V lost 2 bases and J 2 bases, leaving 4 bases between the germline ends. DNA for the CDR3: TGTGCCAGCAGTTTAATGACCTACGAGCAGTACTTC. This sequence encodes CASSLMTYEQYF.

CDR3: CSVEPGGEETQFF. The CDR3 nucleotides are TGCAGCGTTGAACCAGGGGGAGAAGAGACCCAGTTCTTC. The J gene is TRBJ2-5, the V gene TRBV29-1, with 7 bases fitting TRBD1. The end of the DNA fits TRBJ2-1 better, so the J call may be wrong. The CDR3 runs to 13 residues. CDR1 and CDR2 from the germline V gene are SQVTM and ANQGSEA.